This TCR beta chain is from a study of blood T cell repertoires in COVID-19. Study-wide background: Samples representing acute and convalescent COVID-19 were sourced from the United States, Italy and Spain. Sources were T cells, B-cell-depleted T cells, or PBMCs; the material itself was cDNA or gDNA.

With V trimmed by 4 bases and J by 0 bases, 19 bases remained unmatched. The CDR3 extends over 20 amino acids. CDR1 is MNHNS, CDR2 SASEGT, per germline. This clone was found a few times. Assay: immunoSEQ multiplex PCR; the TCRdb copy retains only in-frame clones and omits some. The table shows 180,000 or so clones, with approximately 80% occurring only once. This chain uses TRBV6-1 with TRBJ2-7; TRBD1 matches 9 bases. Sequenced sample: peripheral blood. This TCR derives from a man between 50 and 59 years old who had recovered from COVID-19. CDR3 nucleotide sequence: TGTGCCAGCAGTGGCTCCCACAGGGGGCGATTACAAAGGCACTCCTACGAGCAGTACTTC. This gives the protein CASSGSHRGRLQRHSYEQYF.